Below, 16 T cell receptor beta chains from the same sample are listed, as sequenced in a study of T cell changes during pregnancy in multiple sclerosis. TCRdb's table, derived via immunoSEQ multiplex PCR, lists solely in-frame clones and lacks some. This table holds 50,000 to 65,000 clones, about nine tenths found once. Sequences were derived from CD4+ T cells from peripheral blood mononuclear cells, sampled in the first trimester of pregnancy. The receptors were gathered from a female donor with multiple sclerosis, enrolled in a pregnancy study.

The V gene is TRBV18, the J gene TRBJ1-2; 7 bases align to TRBD1. Germline V gene data show CDR1 as KGHSH and CDR2 as LQKENI. The CDR3 length is 16 residues. V trimming: 1 base; J trimming: 5 bases; junction bases outside the gene matches: 10. CDR3 in amino acids: CASSPLGQRPTYGYTF. In DNA form, the CDR3 reads TGTGCCAGCTCACCACTGGGACAGAGGCCCACATATGGCTACACCTTC.

As DNA, the CDR3 is TGCGCCAGCTCTACAGGGGAAAGAGAGACCCAGTACTTC. Translated: CASSTGERETQYF. The chain employs TRBV5-1 and TRBJ2-5; the match to TRBD1 covers 7 bases. With V trimmed by 7 bases and J by 4 bases, 7 bases remained unmatched. Germline V lookup: CDR1 SGHRS, CDR2 YFSETQ. The CDR3 length is 13 residues.

The chain joins TRBV2 to TRBJ1-3, with D tentatively TRBD1 (5 bases). Trimming took 7 bases from V and 3 from J, leaving 13 bases between them. This CDR3 contains 14 residues. Germline values: CDR1 SNHLY, CDR2 FYNNEI. CDR3: CASTSGRNGNTIYF. The CDR3 DNA reads as TGTGCCAGCACGTCAGGGAGGAATGGAAACACCATATATTTT.

This chain connects TRBV4-2 to TRBJ1-2; no reliable D call. This CDR3 contains 13 residues. The V and J ends lost 2 bases and 6 bases respectively, with 10 bases between them. Germline V gene sequence: CDR1 LGHNA, CDR2 YNFKEQ. The CDR3 region has the DNA TGTGCCAGCAGCCAACTCTCGGGGAATGGCTACACCTTC. Translating gives CASSQLSGNGYTF.

This rearrangement joins TRBV7-2 to TRBJ2-6, with D unclear. This CDR3 contains 16 residues. V shed 4 bases and J shed 4 bases, with 14 bases lying between them. CDR1 is SGHTA and CDR2 is FQGNSA in the germline V gene. CDR3 sequence (DNA): TGTGCCAGCAGCTACGCCCCAGCGTCCGGGGCCAACGTCCTGACTTTC. Protein sequence: CASSYAPASGANVLTF.

The chain links TRBV27 to TRBJ2-7; 8 nucleotides agree with TRBD1. The CDR3 runs 19 residues. V was pared by 4 bases and J by 3 bases, with 20 bases of the junction left unmatched. CDR1 MNHEY and CDR2 SMNVEV come from the germline V gene (reference sequence). For the CDR3, the DNA is TGTGCCAGCAGTTCCATCGGACAGGGCAAACTTGGGAAACTCTACGAGCAGTACTTC. The encoded protein is CASSSIGQGKLGKLYEQYF.

The chain is built from TRBV7-9 and TRBJ2-7; D is ambiguous. Germline V lookup: CDR1 SEHNR, CDR2 FQNEAQ (reference sequence). The CDR3 runs to 14 residues. V was clipped by 1 base and J by 5 bases, with 12 bases between them. In DNA, the CDR3 is TGTGCCAGCAGCTTAGAGACATCCAGGAACGAGCAGTACTTC. It is translated as CASSLETSRNEQYF.

The chain joins TRBV18 to TRBJ1-3, with 9 positions matching TRBD1. Germline CDR1 is KGHSH and CDR2 is LQKENI. The CDR3 consists of 17 residues. With 6 bases clipped from V and 0 bases from J, the junction kept 9 bases outside the gene matches. For the CDR3, the DNA is TGTGCCAGCTCCCCAAGACAGGGGGGGCTCTCTGGAAACACCATATATTTT. This translates into CASSPRQGGLSGNTIYF.

This clone was counted once. The CDR3 sequence: CSAPGNTEAFF. CDR3 sequence (DNA): TGCAGCGCGCCGGGGAACACTGAAGCTTTCTTT. The chain combines TRBV29-1 with TRBJ1-1, with unresolved D. The CDR3 spans 11 residues. Trimming shortened V by 7 bases and J by 1 base, and 7 bases separated the two germline ends. The germline CDR1 and CDR2 sequences are SQVTM and ANQGSEA.

This sequence joins TRBV4-1 and TRBJ1-2; D is perhaps TRBD1 (6 bases). CDR1 MGHRA and CDR2 YSYEKL come from the germline V gene. This CDR3 is 13 amino acids long. Trimming cost V 2 bases and J 8 bases, with 12 bases left between them. The CDR3 nucleotides are TGCGCCAGCAGCCAAAACCCAGGGGAAGGCTACACCTTC. It is translated as CASSQNPGEGYTF.

This chain connects TRBV15 to TRBJ2-7, with 9 bases identical to TRBD1. CDR1 and CDR2 from the germline V gene are LNHNV and YYDKDF (reference sequence). Trimming removed 4 bases from V and 6 bases from J; junction bases left unmatched: 13. CDR3 length: 16 residues. CDR3 loop: CATSKMGGQGFGEQYF. The CDR3 DNA is TGTGCCACCAGCAAAATGGGGGGACAGGGATTCGGCGAGCAGTACTTC.

In this sample, this clone turned up a few times. The chain combines TRBV6-1 with TRBJ1-5; 7 positions agree with TRBD1. The CDR3 extends over 15 amino acids. CDR1 MNHNS and CDR2 SASEGT come from the germline V gene. V lost 7 bases to trimming and J lost 3 bases; unmatched junction nucleotides: 9. The CDR3 protein is CASKLTGSDNQPQHF. CDR3 DNA sequence: TGTGCCAGCAAACTGACAGGGTCTGACAATCAGCCCCAGCATTTT.

The chain carries TRBV5-5 and TRBJ2-1, with 7 bases lining up with TRBD1. The CDR3 contains 15 residues. With V trimmed by 1 base and J by 9 bases, 10 bases remained unmatched. The germline V gene has CDR1 SGHKS and CDR2 YYEKEE (reference sequence). The CDR3 region has the DNA TGTGCCAGCAGCTTGCAGCTAGAGGGGGCGAGTGAGCAGTTCTTC. It yields the protein CASSLQLEGASEQFF.

V usage is TRBV7-3 and J usage is TRBJ2-2; a possible D gene is TRBD1 (5 bases). The CDR3 has 13 residues. Germline values: CDR1 SGHTA, CDR2 FQGTGA. V was shortened by 2 bases and J by 9 bases, with 10 bases between the two germline ends. The CDR3: CASSLVGARELFF. The CDR3 DNA is TGTGCCAGCAGCTTAGTAGGGGCCCGGGAGCTGTTTTTT.

This clone was recorded only once. The chain employs TRBV2 and TRBJ1-2; no clear D. V lost 6 bases, J lost 4 bases, and 3 bases lay in between. Germline V gene data show CDR1 as SNHLY and CDR2 as FYNNEI. The CDR3 consists of 10 residues. The CDR3 reads CASRAYGYTF. As DNA, the CDR3 is TGTGCCAGCAGGGCCTATGGCTACACCTTC.

The chain uses TRBV21-1 and TRBJ2-2; the table gives TRBD1 as D, unverified against the DNA. TRBV21-1 is a known pseudogene. The CDR3 length is 15 residues. The CDR3 sequence: CASSTDRVCTGELFF. CDR3 DNA sequence: TGTGCCAGCAGCACCGACAGGGTTTGCACCGGGGAGCTGTTTTTT.